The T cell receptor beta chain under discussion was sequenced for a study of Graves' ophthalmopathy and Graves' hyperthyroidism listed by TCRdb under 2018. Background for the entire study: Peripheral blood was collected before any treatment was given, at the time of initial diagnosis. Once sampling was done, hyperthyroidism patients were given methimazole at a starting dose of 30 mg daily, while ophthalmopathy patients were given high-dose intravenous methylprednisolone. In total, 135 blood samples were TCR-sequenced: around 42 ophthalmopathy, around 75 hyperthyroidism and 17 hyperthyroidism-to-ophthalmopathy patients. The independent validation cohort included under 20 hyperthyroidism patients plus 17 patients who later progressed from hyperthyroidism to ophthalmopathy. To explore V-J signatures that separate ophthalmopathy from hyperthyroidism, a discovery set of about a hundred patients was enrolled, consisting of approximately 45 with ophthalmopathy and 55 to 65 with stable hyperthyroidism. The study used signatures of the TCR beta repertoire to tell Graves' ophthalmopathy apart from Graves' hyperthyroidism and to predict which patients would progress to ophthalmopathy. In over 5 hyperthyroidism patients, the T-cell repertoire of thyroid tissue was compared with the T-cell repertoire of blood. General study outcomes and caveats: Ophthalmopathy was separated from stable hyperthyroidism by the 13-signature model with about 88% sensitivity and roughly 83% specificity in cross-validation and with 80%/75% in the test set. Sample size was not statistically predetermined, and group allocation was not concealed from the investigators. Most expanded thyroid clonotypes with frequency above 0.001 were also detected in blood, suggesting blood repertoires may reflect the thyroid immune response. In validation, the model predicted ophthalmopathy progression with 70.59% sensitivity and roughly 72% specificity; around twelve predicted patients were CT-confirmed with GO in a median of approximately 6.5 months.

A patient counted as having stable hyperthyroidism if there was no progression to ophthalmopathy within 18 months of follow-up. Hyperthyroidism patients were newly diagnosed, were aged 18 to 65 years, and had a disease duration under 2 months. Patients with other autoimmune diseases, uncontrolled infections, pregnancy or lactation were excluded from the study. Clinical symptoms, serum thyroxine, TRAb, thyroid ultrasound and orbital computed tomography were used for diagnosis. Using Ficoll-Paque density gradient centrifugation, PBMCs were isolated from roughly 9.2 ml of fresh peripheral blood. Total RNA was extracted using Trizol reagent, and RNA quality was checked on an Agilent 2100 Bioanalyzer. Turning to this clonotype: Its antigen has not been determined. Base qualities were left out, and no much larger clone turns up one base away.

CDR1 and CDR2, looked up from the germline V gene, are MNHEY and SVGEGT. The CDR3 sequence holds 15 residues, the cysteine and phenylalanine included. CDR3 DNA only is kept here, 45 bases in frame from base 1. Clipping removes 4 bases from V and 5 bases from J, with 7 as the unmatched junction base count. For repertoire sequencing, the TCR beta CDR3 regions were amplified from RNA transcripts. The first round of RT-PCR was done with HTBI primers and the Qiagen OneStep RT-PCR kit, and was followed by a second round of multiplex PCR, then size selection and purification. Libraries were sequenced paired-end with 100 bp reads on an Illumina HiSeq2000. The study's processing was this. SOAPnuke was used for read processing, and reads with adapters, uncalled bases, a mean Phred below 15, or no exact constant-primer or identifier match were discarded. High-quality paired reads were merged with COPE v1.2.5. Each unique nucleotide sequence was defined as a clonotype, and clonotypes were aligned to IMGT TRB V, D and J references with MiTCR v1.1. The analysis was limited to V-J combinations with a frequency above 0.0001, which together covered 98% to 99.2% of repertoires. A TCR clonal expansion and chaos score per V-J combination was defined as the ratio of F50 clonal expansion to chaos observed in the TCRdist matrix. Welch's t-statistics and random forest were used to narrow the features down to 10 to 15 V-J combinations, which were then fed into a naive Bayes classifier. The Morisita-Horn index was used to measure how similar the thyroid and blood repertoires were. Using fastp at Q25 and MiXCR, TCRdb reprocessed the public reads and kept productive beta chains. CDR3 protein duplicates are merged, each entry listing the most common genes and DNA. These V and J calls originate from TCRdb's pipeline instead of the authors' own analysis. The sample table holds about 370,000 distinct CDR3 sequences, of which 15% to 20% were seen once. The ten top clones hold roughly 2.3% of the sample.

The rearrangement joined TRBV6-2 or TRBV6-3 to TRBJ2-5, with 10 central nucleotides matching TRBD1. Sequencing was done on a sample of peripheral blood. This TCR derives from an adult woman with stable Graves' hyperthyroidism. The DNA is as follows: TGTGCCAGCAGTTTACCGGGGACAGGGGCGGAGACCCAGTACTTC. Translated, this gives CASSLPGTGAETQYF.